The source of this T cell receptor beta chain is a study of blood T cell repertoires in COVID-19. About the research overall: Samples came from the United States, Italy and Spain, spanning acute and convalescent COVID-19. Sample material is recorded as cDNA or gDNA derived from T cells, B-cell-depleted T cells, or PBMCs.

This CDR3 contains 14 residues. Germline-derived CDR1 and CDR2 are SGHVS and FQNEAQ. Trimming shortened V by 0 bases and J by 8 bases, and 11 bases separated the two germline ends. The repertoire was sequenced with immunoSEQ multiplex PCR; TCRdb's copy has only in-frame clones and lacks some. Among around 500,000 clones listed, approximately 85% were seen once. The sequence was obtained from a human donor in a cohort sampled during active COVID-19. V usage is TRBV7-8 and J usage is TRBJ2-1, with D perhaps matching TRBD2 (5 bases). The sequencing input was peripheral blood. The CDR3 loop is CASSLAGVGYEQFF. The DNA for the CDR3 is TGTGCCAGCAGCTTAGCGGGAGTAGGCTATGAGCAGTTCTTC.